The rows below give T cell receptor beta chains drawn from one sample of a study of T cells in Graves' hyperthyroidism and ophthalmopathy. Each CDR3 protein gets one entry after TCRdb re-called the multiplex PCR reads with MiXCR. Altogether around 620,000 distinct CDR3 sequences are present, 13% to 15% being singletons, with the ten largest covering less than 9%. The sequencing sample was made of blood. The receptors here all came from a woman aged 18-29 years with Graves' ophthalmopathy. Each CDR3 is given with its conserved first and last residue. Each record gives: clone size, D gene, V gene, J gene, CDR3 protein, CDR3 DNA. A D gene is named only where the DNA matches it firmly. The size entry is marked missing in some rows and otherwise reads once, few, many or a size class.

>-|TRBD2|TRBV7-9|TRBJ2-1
CASSPRTSGRVGNEQFF
TGTGCCAGCAGCCCCCGGACTAGCGGGAGAGTCGGCAATGAGCAGTTCTTC
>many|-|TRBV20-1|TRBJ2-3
CSASPDGRDTQYF
TGCAGTGCTAGCCCGGACGGCAGGGATACGCAGTATTTT
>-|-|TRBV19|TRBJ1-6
CASSIVDSPLHF
TGTGCCAGTAGTATCGTGGATTCACCCCTCCACTTT
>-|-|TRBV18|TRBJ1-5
CASSPQAGEFSQPQHF
TGTGCCAGCTCACCTCAGGCAGGGGAGTTCAGTCAGCCCCAGCATTTT
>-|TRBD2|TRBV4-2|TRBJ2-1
CASSQDYGTSGIYNEQFF
TGTGCCAGCAGCCAAGATTATGGGACTAGCGGCATTTACAATGAGCAGTTCTTC
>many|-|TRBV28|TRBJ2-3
CASTIESTDTQYF
TGTGCCAGCACTATTGAGAGCACAGATACGCAGTATTTT
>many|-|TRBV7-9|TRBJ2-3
CASSLVSRVTDTQYF
TGTGCCAGCAGCTTAGTGAGCAGGGTAACAGATACGCAGTATTTT
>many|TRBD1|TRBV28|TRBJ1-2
CASSSVDRSLVDRLNYGYTF
TGTGCCAGCAGTTCTGTGGACAGGTCGCTCGTGGATAGACTTAACTATGGCTACACCTTC
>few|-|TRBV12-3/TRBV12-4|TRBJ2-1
CASSPDYFRGNEQFF
TGTGCCAGCAGTCCAGACTATTTTCGTGGCAATGAGCAGTTCTTC
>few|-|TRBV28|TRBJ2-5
CASSQKLGETQYF
TGTGCCAGCAGTCAGAAGCTGGGAGAGACCCAGTACTTC
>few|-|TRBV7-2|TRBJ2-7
CASSPGTFAEQYF
TGTGCCAGCAGCCCCGGGACCTTCGCGGAGCAGTACTTC
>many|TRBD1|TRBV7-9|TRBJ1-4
CASSNPGGTGEKLFF
TGTGCCAGCAGCAACCCAGGGGGCACGGGTGAAAAACTGTTTTTT
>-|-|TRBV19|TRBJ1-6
CASRPEGHAGNYSPLHF
TGTGCCAGTAGACCTGAAGGGCATGCAGGGAACTATTCACCCCTCCACTTT
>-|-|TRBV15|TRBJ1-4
CATSRERATNEKLFF
TGTGCCACCAGCAGAGAACGGGCAACTAATGAAAAACTGTTTTTT
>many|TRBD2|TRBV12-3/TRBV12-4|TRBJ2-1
CASGGSEAGGGNEQFF
TGTGCCAGCGGAGGGTCGGAAGCGGGAGGAGGCAATGAGCAGTTCTTC
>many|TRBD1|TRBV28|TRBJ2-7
CASSSMDRGAYEQYF
TGTGCCAGCAGTTCCATGGACAGGGGTGCCTACGAGCAGTACTTC
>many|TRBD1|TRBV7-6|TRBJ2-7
CASSSTGGVYEQYF
TGTGCCAGCAGCTCGACAGGGGGCGTGTACGAGCAGTACTTC
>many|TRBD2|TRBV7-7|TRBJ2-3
CASSPRTSGVTDTQYF
TGTGCTAGCAGCCCCAGGACTAGCGGGGTCACAGATACGCAGTATTTT
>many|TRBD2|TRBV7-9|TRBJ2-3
CATVSGGPLNTQYF
TGTGCCACTGTATCGGGAGGGCCGTTAAATACGCAGTATTTT
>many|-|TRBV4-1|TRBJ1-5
CASSQESSQPQHF
TGCGCCAGCAGCCAAGAGTCCTCGCAGCCCCAGCATTTT
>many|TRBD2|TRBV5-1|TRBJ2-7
CASSLGTSVGTEQYF
TGCGCCAGCAGCTTGGGGACTAGCGTTGGTACCGAGCAGTACTTC
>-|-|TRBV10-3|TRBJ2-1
CAISGWELGKEQFF
TGTGCCATCAGTGGATGGGAATTGGGGAAGGAGCAGTTCTTC
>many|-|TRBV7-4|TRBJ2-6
CASSFPTPFSGANVLTF
TGTGCCAGCAGCTTCCCGACACCTTTCTCTGGGGCCAACGTCCTGACTTTC
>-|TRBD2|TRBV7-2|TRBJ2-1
CASSLGPSGRGKQFF
TGTGCCAGCAGCTTAGGGCCTAGCGGGAGAGGAAAGCAGTTCTTC
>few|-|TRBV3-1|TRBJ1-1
CASSLGGSGVWGAFF
TGTGCCAGCAGCCTAGGGGGATCAGGAGTTTGGGGAGCTTTCTTT
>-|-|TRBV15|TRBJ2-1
CATSRDRTWVTNEQFF
TGTGCCACCAGCAGAGATCGGACCTGGGTAACTAATGAGCAGTTCTTC
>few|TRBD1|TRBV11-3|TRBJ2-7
CASSRRTGATYEQYF
TGTGCCAGCAGCCGGCGGACAGGGGCTACCTACGAGCAGTACTTC
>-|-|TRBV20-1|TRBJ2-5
CSARAQHVRVEYF
TGCAGTGCTAGAGCCCAGCACGTACGAGTGGAGTACTTC
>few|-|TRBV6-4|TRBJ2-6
CASSEEYSGANVLTF
TGTGCCAGCAGTGAAGAGTACTCTGGGGCCAACGTCCTGACTTTC
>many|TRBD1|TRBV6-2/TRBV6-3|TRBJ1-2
CASINGLGQSYGYTF
TGTGCCAGCATTAACGGGCTGGGACAGAGCTATGGCTACACCTTC
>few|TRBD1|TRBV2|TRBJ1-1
CASSEGQGLYTEAFF
TGTGCCAGCAGTGAAGGACAGGGGTTGTACACTGAAGCTTTCTTT
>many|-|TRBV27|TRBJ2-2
CASSSGLQGTGELFF
TGTGCCAGCAGTTCGGGTCTCCAGGGTACCGGGGAGCTGTTTTTT
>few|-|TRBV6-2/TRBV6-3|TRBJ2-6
CASSSQISGANVLTF
TGTGCCAGCAGTTCACAGATCTCTGGGGCCAACGTCCTGACTTTC
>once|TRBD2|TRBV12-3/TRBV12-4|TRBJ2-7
CASSLRIAGVSYEQYF
TGTGCCAGCAGTTTAAGGATAGCGGGAGTCTCCTACGAGCAGTACTTC
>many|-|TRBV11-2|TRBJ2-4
CASSLSSSVDIQYF
TGTGCCAGCAGCTTAAGTAGCAGCGTCGACATTCAGTACTTC
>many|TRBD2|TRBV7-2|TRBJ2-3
CASSVTSGGPGDTQYF
TGTGCCAGCAGCGTTACTAGCGGAGGCCCCGGGGATACGCAGTATTTT
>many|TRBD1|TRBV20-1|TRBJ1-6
CSARDWDRGISPLHF
TGCAGTGCTAGAGATTGGGACAGGGGGATATCACCCCTCCACTTT
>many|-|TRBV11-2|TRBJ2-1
CASSYLVGGPGDEQFF
TGTGCCAGCAGCTATCTGGTCGGGGGGCCTGGGGATGAGCAGTTCTTC
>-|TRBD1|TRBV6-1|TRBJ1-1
CASRPQGTRGTEAFF
TGTGCCAGCAGACCACAGGGGACAAGGGGCACTGAAGCTTTCTTT
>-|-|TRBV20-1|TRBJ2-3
CSARRTGTSWDTQYF
TGCAGTGCTCGACGAACCGGGACCTCTTGGGATACGCAGTATTTT
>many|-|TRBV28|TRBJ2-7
CASSLPTAPYEQYF
TGTGCCAGCAGCTTACCGACAGCCCCCTACGAGCAGTACTTC